Shown below are 3 T cell receptor beta chains from a single sample sequenced in a study of blood T cell repertoires in COVID-19. Clones were read by immunoSEQ multiplex PCR, and TCRdb kept only the in-frame ones, dropping some. This sample has tens of thousands of clones, with 90% found just once. Sequencing was done on a sample of peripheral blood. The source of these receptors is a human donor in a cohort sampled during active COVID-19.

The CDR3 sequence: CASSLAPGQHEKLFF. Here the CDR3 DNA reads TGTGCCAGCAGCTTGGCCCCGGGACAACATGAAAAACTGTTTTTT. The gene calls are TRBV5-6 and TRBJ1-4, with D possibly matching TRBD1 (6 bases). Germline values: CDR1 SGHDT, CDR2 YYEEEE. The CDR3 covers 15 residues. The ends were cut back, 0 bases at V and 6 bases at J, with 12 bases in the middle. The full variable domain, in which reference TRBV5-6 and TRBJ1-4 provide the parts outside the CDR3, is DAGVTQSPTHLIKTRGQQVTLRCSPKSGHDTVSWYQQALGQGPQFIFQYYEEEERQRGNFPDRFSGHQFPNYSSELNVNALLLGDSALYLCASSLAPGQHEKLFFGSGTQLSVL.

The V call is TRBV30, the J call TRBJ1-1, with D unclear. Germline CDR1 is GTSNPN and CDR2 is SVGIG (reference sequence). This CDR3 spans 12 amino acids. Trimming shortened V by 2 bases and J by 6 bases, and 10 bases separated the two germline ends. The CDR3 reads CAWSYSSPEAFF. In nucleotides, the CDR3 is TGTGCCTGGAGTTATTCGTCCCCTGAAGCTTTCTTT.

V usage is TRBV28 and J usage is TRBJ1-4; D perhaps matches TRBD1 (6 bases). Germline CDR1 reads MDHEN; CDR2 reads SYDVKM. This CDR3 is 13 amino acids long. V lost 8 bases to trimming and J lost 6 bases, with 13 bases between them. The CDR3 sequence: CASESGGHEKLFF. In DNA, the CDR3 is TGTGCCAGCGAGTCGGGGGGGCATGAAAAACTGTTTTTT.